There are many counts of the clone carrying this T cell receptor (beta chain). Its antigen is as yet unknown. The same CDR3 is also encoded by other DNA sequences in this sample. The data were taken from a study of metastatic and nonmetastatic thyroid tumors. At the level of the study: Across peripheral blood and tumor or nodule tissue samples taken from malignant and benign thyroid patients, the repertoires were compared with one another.

Authors' processing steps: The distant-metastasis classifier for papillary thyroid cancer was built from CDR3 differences across clinicopathological groups. TCRdb reprocessed the PCR reads via MiXCR. The V and J calls were not made by the authors but by TCRdb's processing. The data contain about 21,000 clones, around 18% of them singletons. Before thyroid surgery, none of the patients had received any treatment. Germline CDR1 SGHNT, CDR2 YYREEE (reference sequence). The length of the CDR3 is 14 residues. V was cut by 4 bases and J by 7 bases, with 18 bases left in between. Study-wide points: Versus benign nodules, malignant thyroid tumors reportedly had significantly higher TCR beta diversity, in blood and tumor.

V and J are TRBV5-4 and TRBJ2-7; D is possibly TRBD1 or TRBD2 (5 bases each). Sequencing input: blood. The receptor comes from a male donor with papillary thyroid cancer or a benign thyroid nodule (not recorded which). Some clones in this sample may be carry-over from other donors' samples. The CDR3, as DNA: TGTGCCAGCAGCGGGCCGGGGCCAAAAGTGGAGCAGTACTTC. It is translated as CASSGPGPKVEQYF.